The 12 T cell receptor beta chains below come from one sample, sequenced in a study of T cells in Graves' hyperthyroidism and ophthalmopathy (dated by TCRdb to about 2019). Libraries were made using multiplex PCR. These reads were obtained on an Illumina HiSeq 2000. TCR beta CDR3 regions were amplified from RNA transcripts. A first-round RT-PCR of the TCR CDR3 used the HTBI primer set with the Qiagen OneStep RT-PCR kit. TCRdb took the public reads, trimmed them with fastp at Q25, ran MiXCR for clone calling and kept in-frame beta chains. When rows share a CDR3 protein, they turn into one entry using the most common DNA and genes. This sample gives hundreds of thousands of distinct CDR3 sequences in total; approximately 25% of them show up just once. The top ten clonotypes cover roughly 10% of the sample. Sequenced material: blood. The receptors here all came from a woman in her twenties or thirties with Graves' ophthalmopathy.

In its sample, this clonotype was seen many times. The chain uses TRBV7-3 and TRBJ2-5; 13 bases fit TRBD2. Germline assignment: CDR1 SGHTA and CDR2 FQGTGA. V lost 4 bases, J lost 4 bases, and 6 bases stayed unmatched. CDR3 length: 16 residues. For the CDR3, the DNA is TGTGCCAGCAGCTCGACTAGCGGGGGGTCCCCAGAGACCCAGTACTTC. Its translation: CASSSTSGGSPETQYF.

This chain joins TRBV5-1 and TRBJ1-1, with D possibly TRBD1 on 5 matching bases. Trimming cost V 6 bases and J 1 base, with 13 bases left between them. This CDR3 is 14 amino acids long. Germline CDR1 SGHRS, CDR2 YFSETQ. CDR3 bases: TGCGCCAGCACTGAGGGGTGGGCGAACACTGAAGCTTTCTTT. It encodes CASTEGWANTEAFF.

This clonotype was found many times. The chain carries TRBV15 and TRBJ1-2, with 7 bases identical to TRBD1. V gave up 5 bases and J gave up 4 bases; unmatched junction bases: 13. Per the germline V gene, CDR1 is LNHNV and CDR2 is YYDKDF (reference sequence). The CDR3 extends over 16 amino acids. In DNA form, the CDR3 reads TGTGCCACCAGCCCGCGGACAGGAAATTTTCCCTATGGCTACACCTTC. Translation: CATSPRTGNFPYGYTF.

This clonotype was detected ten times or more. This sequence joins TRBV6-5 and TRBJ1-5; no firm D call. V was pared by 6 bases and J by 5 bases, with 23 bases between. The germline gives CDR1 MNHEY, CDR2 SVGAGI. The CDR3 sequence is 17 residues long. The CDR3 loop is CASSRLTGPNTYQPQHF. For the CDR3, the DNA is TGTGCCAGCAGCCGACTGACCGGCCCCAACACCTATCAGCCCCAGCATTTT.

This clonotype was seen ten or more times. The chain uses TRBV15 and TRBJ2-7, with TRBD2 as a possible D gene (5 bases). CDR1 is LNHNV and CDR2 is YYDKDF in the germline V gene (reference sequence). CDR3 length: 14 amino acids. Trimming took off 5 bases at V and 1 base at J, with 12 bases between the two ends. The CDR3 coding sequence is TGTGCCACCAGCGAAGCGGCACTTTCCTACGAGCAGTACTTC. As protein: CATSEAALSYEQYF.

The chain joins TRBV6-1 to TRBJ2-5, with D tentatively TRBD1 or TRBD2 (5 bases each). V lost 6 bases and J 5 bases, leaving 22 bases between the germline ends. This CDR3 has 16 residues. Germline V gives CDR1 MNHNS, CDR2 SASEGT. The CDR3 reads CASSLRGDLVQETQYF. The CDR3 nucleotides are TGTGCCAGCAGCCTCCGAGGGGACCTAGTACAGGAGACCCAGTACTTC.

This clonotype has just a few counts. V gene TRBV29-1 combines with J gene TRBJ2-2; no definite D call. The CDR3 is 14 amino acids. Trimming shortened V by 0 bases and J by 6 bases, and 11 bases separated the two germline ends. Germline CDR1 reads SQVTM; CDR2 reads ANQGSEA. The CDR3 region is CSVEDLSGPGELFF. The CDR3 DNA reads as TGCAGCGTTGAAGATCTATCCGGGCCCGGGGAGCTGTTTTTT.

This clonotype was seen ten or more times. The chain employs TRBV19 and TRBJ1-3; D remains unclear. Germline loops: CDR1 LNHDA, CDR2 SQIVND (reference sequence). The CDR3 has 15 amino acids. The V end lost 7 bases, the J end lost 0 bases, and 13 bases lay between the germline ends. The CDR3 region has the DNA TGTGCCAGTATGTCCGCGGACGGCTCTGGAAACACCATATATTTT. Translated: CASMSADGSGNTIYF.

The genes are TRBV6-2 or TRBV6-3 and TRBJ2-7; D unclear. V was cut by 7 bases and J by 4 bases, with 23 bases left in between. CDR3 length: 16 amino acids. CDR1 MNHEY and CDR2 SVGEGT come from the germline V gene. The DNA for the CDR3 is TGTGCCAGCAAGATCGTTGGGTCCGCATCTTCTTACGAGCAGTACTTC. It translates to CASKIVGSASSYEQYF.

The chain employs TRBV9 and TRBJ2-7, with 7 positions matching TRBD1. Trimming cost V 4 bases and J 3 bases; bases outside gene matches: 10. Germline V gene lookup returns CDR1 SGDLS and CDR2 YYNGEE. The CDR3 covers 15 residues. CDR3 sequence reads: CASSPLDRSNYEQYF. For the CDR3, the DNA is TGTGCCAGCAGCCCCCTGGACAGGTCAAACTACGAGCAGTACTTC.

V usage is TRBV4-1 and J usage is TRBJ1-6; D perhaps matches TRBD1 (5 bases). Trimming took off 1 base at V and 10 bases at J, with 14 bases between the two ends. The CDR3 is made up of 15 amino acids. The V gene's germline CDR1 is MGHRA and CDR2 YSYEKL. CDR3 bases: TGCGCCAGCAGCCAAGTGCCACCCAGGGACTCACCCCTCCACTTT. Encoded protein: CASSQVPPRDSPLHF.

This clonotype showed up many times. The CDR3 reads CAWTFRTGNTEAFF. CDR3 DNA: TGTGCCTGGACATTCCGGACGGGGAACACTGAAGCTTTCTTT. The chain uses TRBV30 and TRBJ1-1; D gene ambiguous. CDR3 length: 14 amino acids. V lost 4 bases and J lost 1, with 13 bases in between. Germline V lookup: CDR1 GTSNPN, CDR2 SVGIG (reference sequence). Supplemented by reference TRBV30 and TRBJ1-1, the full variable domain reads SQTIHQWPATLVQPVGSPLSLECTVEGTSNPNLYWYRQAAGRGLQLLFYSVGIGQISSEVPQNLSASRPQDRQFILSSKKLLLSDSGFYLCAWTFRTGNTEAFFGQGTRLTVV.